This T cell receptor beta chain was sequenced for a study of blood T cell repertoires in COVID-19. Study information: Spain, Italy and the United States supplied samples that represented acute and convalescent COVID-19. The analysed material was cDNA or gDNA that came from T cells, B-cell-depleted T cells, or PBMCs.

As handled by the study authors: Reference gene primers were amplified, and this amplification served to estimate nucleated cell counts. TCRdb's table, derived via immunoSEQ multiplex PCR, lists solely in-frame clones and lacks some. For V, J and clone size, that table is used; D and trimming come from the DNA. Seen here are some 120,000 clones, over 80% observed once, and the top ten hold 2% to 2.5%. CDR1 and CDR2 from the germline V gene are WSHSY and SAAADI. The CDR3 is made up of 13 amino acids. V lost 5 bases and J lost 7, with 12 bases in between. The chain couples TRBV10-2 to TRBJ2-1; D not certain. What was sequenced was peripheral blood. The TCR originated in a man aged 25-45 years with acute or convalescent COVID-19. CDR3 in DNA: TGCGCCAGCAGTCCTGGGCCGATTAATGAGCAGTTCTTC. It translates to CASSPGPINEQFF.